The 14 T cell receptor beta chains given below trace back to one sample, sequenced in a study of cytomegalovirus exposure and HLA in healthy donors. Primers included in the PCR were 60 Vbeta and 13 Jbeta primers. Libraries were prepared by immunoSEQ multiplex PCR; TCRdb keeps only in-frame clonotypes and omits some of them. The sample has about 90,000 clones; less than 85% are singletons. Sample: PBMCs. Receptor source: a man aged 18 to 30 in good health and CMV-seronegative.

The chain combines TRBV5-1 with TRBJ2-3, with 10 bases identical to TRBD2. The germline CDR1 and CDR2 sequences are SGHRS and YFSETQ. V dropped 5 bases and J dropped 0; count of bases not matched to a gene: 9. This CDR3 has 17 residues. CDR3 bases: TGCGCCAGCAGACCGACTAGCGGGTCGATCAGCACAGATACGCAGTATTTT. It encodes CASRPTSGSISTDTQYF.

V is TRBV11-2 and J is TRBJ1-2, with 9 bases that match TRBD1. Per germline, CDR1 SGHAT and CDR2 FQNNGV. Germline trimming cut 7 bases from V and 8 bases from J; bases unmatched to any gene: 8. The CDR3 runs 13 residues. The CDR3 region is CASTLGTGNGYTF. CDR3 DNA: TGTGCCAGCACCCTAGGGACAGGGAACGGCTACACCTTC.

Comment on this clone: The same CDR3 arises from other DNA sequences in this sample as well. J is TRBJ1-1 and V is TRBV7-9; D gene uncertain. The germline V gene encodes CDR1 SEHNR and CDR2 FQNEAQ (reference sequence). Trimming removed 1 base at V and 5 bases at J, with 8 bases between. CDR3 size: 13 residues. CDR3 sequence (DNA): TGTGCCAGCAGCTTAGGTGTCGGGACTGAAGCTTTCTTT. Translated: CASSLGVGTEAFF. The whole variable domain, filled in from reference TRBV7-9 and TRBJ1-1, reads DTGVSQNPRHKITKRGQNVTFRCDPISEHNRLYWYRQTLGQGPEFLTYFQNEAQLEKSRLLSDRFSAERPKGSFSTLEIQRTEQGDSAMYLCASSLGVGTEAFFGQGTRLTVV.

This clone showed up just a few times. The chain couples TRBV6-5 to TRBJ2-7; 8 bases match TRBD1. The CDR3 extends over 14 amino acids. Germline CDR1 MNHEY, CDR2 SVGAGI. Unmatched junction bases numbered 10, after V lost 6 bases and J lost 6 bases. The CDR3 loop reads CASRLRRGHIEQYF. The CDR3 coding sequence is TGTGCCAGCAGGCTGCGCAGGGGGCATATCGAGCAGTACTTC.

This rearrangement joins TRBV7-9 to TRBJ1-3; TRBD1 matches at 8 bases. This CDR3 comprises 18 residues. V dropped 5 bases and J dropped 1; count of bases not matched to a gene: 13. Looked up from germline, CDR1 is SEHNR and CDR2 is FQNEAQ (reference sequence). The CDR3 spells CASSQYGSGGRSGNTIYF. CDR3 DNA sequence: TGTGCCAGCAGCCAATATGGTTCAGGGGGCAGATCTGGAAACACCATATATTTT.

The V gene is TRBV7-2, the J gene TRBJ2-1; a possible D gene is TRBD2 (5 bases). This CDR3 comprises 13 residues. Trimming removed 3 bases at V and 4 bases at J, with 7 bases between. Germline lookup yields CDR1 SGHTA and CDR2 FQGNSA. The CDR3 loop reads CASSFSGYNEQFF. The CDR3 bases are TGTGCCAGCAGCTTCTCGGGATACAATGAGCAGTTCTTC.

CDR3 residues: CASSGDRASTEAFF. For the CDR3, the DNA is TGCGCCAGCAGCGGGGACAGGGCAAGCACTGAAGCTTTCTTT. V gene TRBV5-1 combines with J gene TRBJ1-1; 9 bases match TRBD1. CDR1 SGHRS and CDR2 YFSETQ come from the germline V gene. The CDR3 totals 14 residues. Trimming at V came to 4 bases and at J to 4 bases, leaving 5 bases not matched to a gene.

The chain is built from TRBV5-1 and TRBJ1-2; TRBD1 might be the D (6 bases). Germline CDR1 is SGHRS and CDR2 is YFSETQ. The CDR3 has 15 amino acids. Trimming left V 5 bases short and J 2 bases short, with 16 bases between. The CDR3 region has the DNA TGCGCCAGCAGGGGGCCCCCCGGGACAAACTATGGCTACACCTTC. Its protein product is CASRGPPGTNYGYTF.

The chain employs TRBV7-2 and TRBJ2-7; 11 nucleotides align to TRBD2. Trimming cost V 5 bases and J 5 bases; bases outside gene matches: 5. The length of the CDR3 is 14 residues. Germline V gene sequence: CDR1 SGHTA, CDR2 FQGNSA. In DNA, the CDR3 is TGTGCCAGCAGCCCGGGACTAGCGGTCGACGAGCAGTACTTC. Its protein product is CASSPGLAVDEQYF. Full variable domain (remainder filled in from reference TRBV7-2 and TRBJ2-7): GAGVSQSPSNKVTEKGKDVELRCDPISGHTALYWYRQSLGQGLEFLIYFQGNSAPDKSGLPSDRFSAERTGGSVSTLTIQRTQQEDSAVYLCASSPGLAVDEQYFGPGTRLTVT.

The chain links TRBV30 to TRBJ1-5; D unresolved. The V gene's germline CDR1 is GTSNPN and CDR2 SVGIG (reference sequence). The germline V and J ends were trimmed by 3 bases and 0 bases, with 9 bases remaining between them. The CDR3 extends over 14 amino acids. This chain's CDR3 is CAWSLGDSNQPQHF. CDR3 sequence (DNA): TGTGCCTGGAGCCTGGGCGATAGCAATCAGCCCCAGCATTTT.

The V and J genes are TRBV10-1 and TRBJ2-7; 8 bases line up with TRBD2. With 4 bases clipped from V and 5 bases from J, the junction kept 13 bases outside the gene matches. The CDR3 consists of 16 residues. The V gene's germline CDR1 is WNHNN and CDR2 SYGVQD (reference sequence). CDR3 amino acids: CASSALSGLGGDEQYF. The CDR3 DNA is TGCGCCAGCAGTGCACTCTCGGGACTAGGAGGGGACGAGCAGTACTTC.

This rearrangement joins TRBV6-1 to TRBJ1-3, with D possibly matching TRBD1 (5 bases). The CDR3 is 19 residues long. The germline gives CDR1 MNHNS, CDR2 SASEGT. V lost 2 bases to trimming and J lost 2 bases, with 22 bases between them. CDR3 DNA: TGTGCCAGCAGTGAACCCACACAACGAAGACAGCCAACTGGAAACACCATATATTTT. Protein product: CASSEPTQRRQPTGNTIYF.

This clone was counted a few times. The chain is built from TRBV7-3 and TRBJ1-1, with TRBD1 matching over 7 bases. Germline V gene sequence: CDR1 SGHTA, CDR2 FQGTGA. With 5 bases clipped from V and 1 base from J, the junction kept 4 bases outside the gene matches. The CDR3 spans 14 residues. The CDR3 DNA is TGTGCCAGCAGCGCGACAGGGAGGAACACTGAAGCTTTCTTT. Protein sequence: CASSATGRNTEAFF.

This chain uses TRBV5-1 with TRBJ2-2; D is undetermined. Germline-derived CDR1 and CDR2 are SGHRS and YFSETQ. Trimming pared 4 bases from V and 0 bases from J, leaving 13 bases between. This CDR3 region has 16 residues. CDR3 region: CASSPQVVTNTGELFF. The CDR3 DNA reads TGCGCCAGCAGCCCCCAGGTCGTTACGAACACCGGGGAGCTGTTTTTT.